The 18 T cell receptor beta chains below come from one sample, sequenced in a study of blood T cell repertoires in COVID-19. Method: immunoSEQ multiplex PCR; TCRdb's copy keeps in-frame clones and lacks some. The sample carries about 180,000 clones, 80% to 85% recorded once. The sample consisted of peripheral blood. Receptors originate from a woman in her sixties or seventies with COVID-19, enrolled during active disease.

The chain employs TRBV5-1 and TRBJ1-1; the match to TRBD1 covers 8 bases. Germline values: CDR1 SGHRS, CDR2 YFSETQ. Losses at the gene ends were 3 bases for V and 3 bases for J; bases not matched to a gene: 7. The CDR3 loop spans 15 amino acids. CDR3 loop: CASSSTGGYYTEAFF. CDR3 sequence (DNA): TGCGCCAGCAGCTCAACAGGGGGTTATTACACTGAAGCTTTCTTT.

V usage is TRBV5-4 and J usage is TRBJ1-2; tentatively, D is TRBD1 (6 bases). V was cut by 0 bases and J by 7 bases, with 10 bases left in between. Germline V CDR1 and CDR2: SGHNT, YYREEE (reference sequence). The CDR3 loop spans 13 amino acids. The CDR3 coding sequence is TGTGCCAGCAGCTTGGCAGGGGTAGTTGGCTACACCTTC. This translates into CASSLAGVVGYTF.

The J gene is TRBJ1-6, the V gene TRBV30; no clear D. Germline-derived CDR1 and CDR2 are GTSNPN and SVGIG (reference sequence). There are 12 residues in the CDR3. The ends were cut back, 7 bases at V and 9 bases at J, with 13 bases in the middle. CDR3 DNA sequence: TGTGCCTCAGCGGTACACTTTTCACCCCTCCACTTT. It is translated as CASAVHFSPLHF.

The gene calls are TRBV2 and TRBJ1-2; D uncertain. The CDR3 sequence is 14 residues long. Germline loops: CDR1 SNHLY, CDR2 FYNNEI. Trimming stripped 6 bases from V and 4 bases from J, with 15 bases between. CDR3 sequence reads: CASSVLPPGYGYTF. The CDR3 DNA sequence: TGTGCCAGCAGCGTACTCCCCCCAGGCTATGGCTACACCTTC. Based on the CDR3 plus reference TRBV2 and TRBJ1-2, the full variable domain is EPEVTQTPSHQVTQMGQEVILRCVPISNHLYFYWYRQILGQKVEFLVSFYNNEISEKSEIFDDQFSVERPDGSNFTLKIRSTKLEDSAMYFCASSVLPPGYGYTFGSGTRLTVV.

V usage is TRBV3-1 (or the pseudogene TRBV3-2) and J usage is TRBJ1-4; D is unclear. This CDR3 region has 17 residues. Trimming shortened V by 5 bases and J by 0 bases, and 16 bases separated the two germline ends. Germline CDR1 is LGHDT and CDR2 is YNNKEL (reference sequence). The CDR3: CASSLGLRPATNEKLFF. CDR3 sequence (DNA): TGTGCCAGCAGCTTGGGCCTAAGACCTGCAACTAATGAAAAACTGTTTTTT.

The chain couples TRBV7-9 to TRBJ2-3, with D possibly being TRBD2 (6 bases). CDR1 and CDR2 (germline): SEHNR, FQNEAQ (reference sequence). The CDR3 extends over 15 amino acids. V was trimmed by 5 bases and J by 6 bases, leaving 18 bases between them. Here the CDR3 reads CASSREDLLADTQYF. In DNA form, the CDR3 reads TGTGCCAGCAGCAGAGAAGACCTCCTAGCGGATACGCAGTATTTT.

The gene calls are TRBV29-1 and TRBJ2-5, with D perhaps TRBD1 (6 bases). Trimming shortened V by 6 bases and J by 2 bases, and 10 bases separated the two germline ends. CDR3 length: 12 residues. CDR1 is SQVTM and CDR2 is ANQGSEA in the germline V gene. The CDR3 coding sequence is TGCAGCGTCTCGGGACAACAAGAGACCCAGTACTTC. Translating gives CSVSGQQETQYF.

The genes are TRBV28 and TRBJ2-7; D is undetermined. Germline V gene sequence: CDR1 MDHEN, CDR2 SYDVKM. There are 12 residues in the CDR3. With 2 bases removed from V and 6 bases from J, the gap between germline ends came to 8 bases. The CDR3 nucleotides read TGTGCCAGCAGTTTAAGAGATCGCGAGCAGTACTTC. It specifies CASSLRDREQYF.

This clone came up once. This chain joins TRBV7-2 and TRBJ2-3; the D is unclear. Trimming took 7 bases from V and 1 from J, leaving 6 bases between them. CDR3 length: 12 residues. Germline-derived CDR1 and CDR2 are SGHTA and FQGNSA. This CDR3 reads CASNLGTDTQYF. The CDR3 DNA is TGTGCCAGCAACCTAGGCACAGATACGCAGTATTTT.

The chain uses TRBV6-2 or TRBV6-3 and TRBJ2-7; 8 nucleotides match TRBD1. The CDR3 runs 14 residues. CDR1 MNHEY and CDR2 SVGEGT come from the germline V gene. V was clipped by 4 bases and J by 5 bases; unmatched bases: 7. CDR3 nucleotides: TGTGCCAGCAGTTTTGGACAGGGTATCAACGAGCAGTACTTC. Residues: CASSFGQGINEQYF.

J is TRBJ1-2 and V is TRBV7-9, with D possibly TRBD1 on 6 matching bases. This CDR3 comprises 16 residues. Trimming pared 0 bases from V and 3 bases from J, leaving 14 bases between. Germline V gives CDR1 SEHNR, CDR2 FQNEAQ (reference sequence). CDR3: CASSLARQGHDYGYTF. The CDR3 nucleotides read TGTGCCAGCAGCTTAGCCCGCCAGGGGCACGACTATGGCTACACCTTC.

The chain combines TRBV27 with TRBJ2-3, with 9 bases fitting TRBD1. CDR1 MNHEY and CDR2 SMNVEV come from the germline V gene (reference sequence). After removal of 3 bases from V and 4 bases from J, the junction contained 5 bases not matched to a gene. The CDR3 covers 15 residues. Here the CDR3 DNA reads TGTGCCAGCAGTTTCCGTAACAGGGGGCCAGATACGCAGTATTTT. Protein sequence: CASSFRNRGPDTQYF.

This chain uses TRBV5-4 with TRBJ1-3, with no clear D. The ends were cut back, 0 bases at V and 0 bases at J, with 7 bases in the middle. There are 15 residues in the CDR3. Germline CDR1 reads SGHNT; CDR2 reads YYREEE (reference sequence). In nucleotides, the CDR3 is TGTGCCAGCAGCTTGGACACCTTCTCTGGAAACACCATATATTTT. This gives the protein CASSLDTFSGNTIYF.

The gene calls are TRBV6-5 and TRBJ2-7, with 9 positions matching TRBD2. Germline values: CDR1 MNHEY, CDR2 SVGAGI. The junction had 3 bases not matched to a gene; V was cut back by 7 bases and J by 2 bases. The CDR3 runs 13 residues. DNA of the CDR3: TGTGCCAGCAAGCTAGCGGGGACCTACGAGCAGTACTTC. This translates into CASKLAGTYEQYF.

This chain connects TRBV3-1 (or the pseudogene TRBV3-2) to TRBJ2-1, with 9 positions matching TRBD1. Trimming took 1 base from V and 5 from J; bases not matched to a gene: 9. This CDR3 has 17 residues. Germline V CDR1 and CDR2: LGHDT, YNNKEL (reference sequence). In DNA form, the CDR3 reads TGTGCCAGCAGCCAAGCCGGGACAGGGTTATTTAACAATGAGCAGTTCTTC. This translates into CASSQAGTGLFNNEQFF.

Only a few counts were recorded for this clone. This chain connects TRBV5-5 to TRBJ2-3; 8 bases agree with TRBD2. Losses at the gene ends were 2 bases for V and 6 bases for J; bases not matched to a gene: 5. CDR3 length: 14 amino acids. Germline V gene sequence: CDR1 SGHKS, CDR2 YYEKEE (reference sequence). The CDR3 reads CASSFSGTSDTQYF. The CDR3 nucleotides are TGTGCCAGCAGCTTTTCGGGGACTAGTGATACGCAGTATTTT. The whole variable domain, remainder taken from reference TRBV5-5 and TRBJ2-3, is DAGVTQSPTHLIKTRGQQVTLRCSPISGHKSVSWYQQVLGQGPQFIFQYYEKEERGRGNFPDRFSARQFPNYSSELNVNALLLGDSALYLCASSFSGTSDTQYFGPGTRLTVL.

CDR3 protein: CASSFGRTEQPQHF. The CDR3 DNA reads as TGTGCCAGCAGTTTCGGGAGAACCGAACAGCCCCAGCATTTT. V and J are TRBV28 and TRBJ1-5; D unresolved. V dropped 3 bases and J dropped 7 bases, with 13 bases sitting between them. Germline CDR1 MDHEN, CDR2 SYDVKM. The CDR3 loop spans 14 amino acids. The entire variable domain, with the rest obtained from reference TRBV28 and TRBJ1-5, is as follows: DVKVTQSSRYLVKRTGEKVFLECVQDMDHENMFWYRQDPGLGLRLIYFSYDVKMKEKGDIPEGYSVSREKKERFSLILESASTNQTSMYLCASSFGRTEQPQHFGDGTRLSIL.

This sequence joins TRBV18 and TRBJ2-7; 8 nucleotides align to TRBD1. This CDR3 contains 13 residues. V was pared by 4 bases and J by 1 base, with 0 bases of the junction left unmatched. Germline assignment: CDR1 KGHSH and CDR2 LQKENI. The CDR3 sequence is CASSRQGSYEQYF. In DNA, the CDR3 is TGTGCCAGCTCACGACAGGGGTCCTACGAGCAGTACTTC.